This T cell receptor (beta chain) was retrieved from a study of cytomegalovirus exposure and HLA in healthy donors. The PCR was carried out with 60 Vbeta primers and 13 Jbeta primers. Sequencing used immunoSEQ multiplex PCR; TCRdb keeps in-frame clones, though not all of them. The sample carries about 170,000 clones, around 68% recorded once. V lost 4 bases and J lost 3; bases outside the gene matches: 12. The CDR3 runs 16 residues. This TCR was sampled from a girl under 18 in good health and CMV-seronegative. The V and J genes are TRBV5-3 and TRBJ2-5, with 7 bases identical to TRBD2. TRBV5-3 is reported as an ORF; its role is uncertain. Material: PBMCs. This chain's CDR3 is CARSRGSGDPKETQYF. The CDR3 nucleotides are TGTGCCAGAAGCCGGGGGAGCGGGGACCCAAAAGAGACCCAGTACTTC.